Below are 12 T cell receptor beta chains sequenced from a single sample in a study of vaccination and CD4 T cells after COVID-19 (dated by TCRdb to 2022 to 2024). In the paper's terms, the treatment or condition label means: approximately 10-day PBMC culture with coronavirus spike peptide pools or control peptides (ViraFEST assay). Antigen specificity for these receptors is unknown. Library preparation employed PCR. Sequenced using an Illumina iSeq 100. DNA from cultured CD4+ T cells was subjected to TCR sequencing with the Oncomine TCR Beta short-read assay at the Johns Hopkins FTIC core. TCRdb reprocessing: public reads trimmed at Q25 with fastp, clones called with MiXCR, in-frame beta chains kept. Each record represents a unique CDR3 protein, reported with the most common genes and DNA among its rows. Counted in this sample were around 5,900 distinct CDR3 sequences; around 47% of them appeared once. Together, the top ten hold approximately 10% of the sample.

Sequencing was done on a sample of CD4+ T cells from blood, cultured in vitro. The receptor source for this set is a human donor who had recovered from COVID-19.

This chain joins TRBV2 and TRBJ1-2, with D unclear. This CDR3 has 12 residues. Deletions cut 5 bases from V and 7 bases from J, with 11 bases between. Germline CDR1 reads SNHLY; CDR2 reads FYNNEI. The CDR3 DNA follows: TGTGCCAGCAGTCCCCTGCTGGGTGGCTACACCTTC. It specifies CASSPLLGGYTF.

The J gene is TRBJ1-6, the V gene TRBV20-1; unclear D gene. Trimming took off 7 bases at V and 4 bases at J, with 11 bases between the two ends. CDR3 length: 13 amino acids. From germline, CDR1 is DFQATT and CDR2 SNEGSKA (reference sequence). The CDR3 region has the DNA TGCAGTGTCCGGACGGAATATAATTCACCCCTCCACTTT. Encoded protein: CSVRTEYNSPLHF.

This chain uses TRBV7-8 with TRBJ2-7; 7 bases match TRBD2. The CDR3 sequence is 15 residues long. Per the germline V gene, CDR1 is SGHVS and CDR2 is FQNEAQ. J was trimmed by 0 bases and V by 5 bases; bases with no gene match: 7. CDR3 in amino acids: CASSPRGGSSYEQYF. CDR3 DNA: TGTGCCAGCAGCCCCCGGGGCGGGAGCTCCTACGAGCAGTACTTC.

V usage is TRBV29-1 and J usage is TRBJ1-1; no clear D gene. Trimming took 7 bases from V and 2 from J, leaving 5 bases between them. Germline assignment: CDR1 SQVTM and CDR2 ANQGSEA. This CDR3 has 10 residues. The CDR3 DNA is TGCAGCGGGTATAACACTGAAGCTTTCTTT. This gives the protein CSGYNTEAFF.

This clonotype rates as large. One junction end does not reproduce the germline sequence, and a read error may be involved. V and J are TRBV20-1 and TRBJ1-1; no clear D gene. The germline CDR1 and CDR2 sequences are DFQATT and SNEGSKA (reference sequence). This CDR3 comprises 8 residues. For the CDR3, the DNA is TGCAGTGCTAGAGGAGGTACTTTT. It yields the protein CSARGGTF.

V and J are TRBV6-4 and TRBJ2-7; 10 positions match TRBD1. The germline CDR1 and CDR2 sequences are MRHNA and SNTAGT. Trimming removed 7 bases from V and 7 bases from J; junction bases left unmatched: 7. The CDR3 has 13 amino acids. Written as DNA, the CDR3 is TGTGCCAGCACCGGGACAGGGGTATGGGAGCAGTACTTC. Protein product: CASTGTGVWEQYF.

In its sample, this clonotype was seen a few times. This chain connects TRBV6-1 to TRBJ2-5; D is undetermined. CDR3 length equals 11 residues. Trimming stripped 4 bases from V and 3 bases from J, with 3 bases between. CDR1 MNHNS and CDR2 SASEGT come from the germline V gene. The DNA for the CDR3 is TGTGCCAGCAGTGGGAAAGAGACCCAGTACTTC. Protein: CASSGKETQYF.

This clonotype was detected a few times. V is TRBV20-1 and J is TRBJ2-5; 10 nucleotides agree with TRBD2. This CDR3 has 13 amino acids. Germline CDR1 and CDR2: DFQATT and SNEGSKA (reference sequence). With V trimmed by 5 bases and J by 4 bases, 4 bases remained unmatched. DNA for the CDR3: TGCAGTGCTGTAGCGGGAGGTAGAGAGACCCAGTACTTC. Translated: CSAVAGGRETQYF.

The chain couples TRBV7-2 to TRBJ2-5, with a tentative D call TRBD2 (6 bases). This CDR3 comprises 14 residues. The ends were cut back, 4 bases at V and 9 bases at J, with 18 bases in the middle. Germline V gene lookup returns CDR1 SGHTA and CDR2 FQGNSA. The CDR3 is CASSSGTLAVAQYF. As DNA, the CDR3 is TGTGCCAGCAGCTCTGGGACTCTCGCCGTAGCCCAGTACTTC.

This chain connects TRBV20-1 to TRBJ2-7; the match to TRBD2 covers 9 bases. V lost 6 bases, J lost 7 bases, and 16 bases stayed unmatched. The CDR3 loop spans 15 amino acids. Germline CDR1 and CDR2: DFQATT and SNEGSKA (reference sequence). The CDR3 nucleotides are TGCAGTGCCCACGTTGCGGGAGGGCCGCCGGTAGAGCAGTACTTC. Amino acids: CSAHVAGGPPVEQYF.

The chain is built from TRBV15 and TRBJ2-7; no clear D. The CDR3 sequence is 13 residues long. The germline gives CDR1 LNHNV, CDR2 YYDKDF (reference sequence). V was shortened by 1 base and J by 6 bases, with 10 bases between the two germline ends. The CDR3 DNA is TGTGCCACCAGCAGAGCCGCACCTTCCGAGCAGTACTTC. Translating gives CATSRAAPSEQYF.

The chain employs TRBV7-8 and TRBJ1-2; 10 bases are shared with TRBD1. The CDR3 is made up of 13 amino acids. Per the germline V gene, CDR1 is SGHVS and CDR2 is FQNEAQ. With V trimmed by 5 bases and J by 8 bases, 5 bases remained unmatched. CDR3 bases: TGTGCCAGCAGCCTAAGACAGGGGGCGGGCTACACCTTC. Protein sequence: CASSLRQGAGYTF.